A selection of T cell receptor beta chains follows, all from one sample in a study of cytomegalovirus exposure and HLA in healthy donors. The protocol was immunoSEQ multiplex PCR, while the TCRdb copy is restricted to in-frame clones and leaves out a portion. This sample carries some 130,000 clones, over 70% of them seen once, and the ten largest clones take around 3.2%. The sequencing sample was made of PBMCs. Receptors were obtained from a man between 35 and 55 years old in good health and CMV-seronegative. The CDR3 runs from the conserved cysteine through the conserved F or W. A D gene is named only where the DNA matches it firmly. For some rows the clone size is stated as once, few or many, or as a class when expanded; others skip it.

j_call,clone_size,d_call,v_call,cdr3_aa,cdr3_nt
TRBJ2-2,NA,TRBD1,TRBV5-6,CASSSGQATGELFF,TGTGCCAGCAGCTCGGGACAGGCCACCGGGGAGCTGTTTTTT
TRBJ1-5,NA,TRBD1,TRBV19,CASSQGAGGQPQHF,TGTGCCAGCTCACAGGGGGCGGGAGGTCAGCCCCAGCATTTT
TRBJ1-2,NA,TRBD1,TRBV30,CAWVTKTGIVNYGYTF,TGTGCCTGGGTAACCAAGACAGGGATCGTTAACTATGGCTACACCTTC
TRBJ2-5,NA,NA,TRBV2,CASRDSNQETQYF,TGTGCCAGCAGGGACAGTAATCAAGAGACCCAGTACTTC
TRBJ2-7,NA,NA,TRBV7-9,CASSLVLGQKAYEQYF,TGTGCCAGCAGCTTAGTCCTGGGGCAAAAGGCCTACGAGCAGTACTTC
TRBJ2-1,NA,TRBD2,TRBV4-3,CASSQDFGTISYNEQFF,TGCGCCAGCAGCCAAGATTTCGGGACTATCTCCTACAATGAGCAGTTCTTC
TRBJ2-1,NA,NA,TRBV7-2,CASSPTGGRNEQFF,TGTGCCAGCAGCCCCACTGGGGGCAGGAATGAGCAGTTCTTC
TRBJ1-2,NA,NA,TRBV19,CASSIFWTEINYGYTF,TGTGCCAGTAGTATTTTTTGGACAGAGATTAACTATGGCTACACCTTC
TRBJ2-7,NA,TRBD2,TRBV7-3,CASSPRSGGAFEEQYF,TGTGCCAGCAGCCCCCGTAGCGGGGGGGCCTTCGAGGAGCAGTACTTC
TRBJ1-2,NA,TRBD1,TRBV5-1,CASSLGQGNGYTF,TGCGCCAGCAGCTTGGGACAGGGAAACGGCTACACCTTC
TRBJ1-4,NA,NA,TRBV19,CASSIMGAANEKLFF,TGTGCCAGTAGTATCATGGGGGCCGCTAATGAAAAACTGTTTTTT
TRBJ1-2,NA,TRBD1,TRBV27,CASSFSDRVNGYTF,TGTGCCAGCAGCTTTTCGGACAGGGTTAATGGCTACACCTTC
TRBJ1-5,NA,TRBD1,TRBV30,CAWNPQGASRQPQHF,TGTGCCTGGAATCCACAGGGGGCGAGTCGTCAGCCCCAGCATTTT
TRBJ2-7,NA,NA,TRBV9,CASSVAPTATNEQYF,TGTGCCAGCAGCGTAGCCCCTACTGCGACAAACGAGCAGTACTTC
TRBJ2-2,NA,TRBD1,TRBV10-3,CAISDNPGQGAWELFF,TGTGCCATCAGTGATAACCCGGGACAGGGGGCGTGGGAGCTGTTTTTT
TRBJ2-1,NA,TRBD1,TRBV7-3,CASSLGQATNNNEQFF,TGTGCCAGCAGCCTGGGACAGGCCACGAATAACAATGAGCAGTTCTTC
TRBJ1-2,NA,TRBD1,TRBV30,CAFLPDRGFYTF,TGTGCCTTCCTCCCCGACAGGGGGTTCTACACCTTC
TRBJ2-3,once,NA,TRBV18,CASSFSPPSDTQYF,TGTGCCAGCTCATTCTCCCCCCCGTCGGATACGCAGTATTTT
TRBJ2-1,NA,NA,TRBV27,CASSSGVDLYNEQFF,TGTGCCAGCAGTTCGGGGGTAGATCTCTACAATGAGCAGTTCTTC
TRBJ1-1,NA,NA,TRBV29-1,CSVPQGSEAFF,TGCAGCGTTCCACAGGGTTCTGAAGCTTTCTTT
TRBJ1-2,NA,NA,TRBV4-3,CASSQSPKGLGGYTF,TGCGCCAGCAGCCAAAGTCCTAAGGGACTGGGTGGCTACACCTTC
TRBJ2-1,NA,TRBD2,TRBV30,CAWSRGLAGNEQFF,TGTGCCTGGAGTAGGGGACTAGCGGGCAATGAGCAGTTCTTC
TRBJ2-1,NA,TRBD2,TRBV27,CASSLWEGLGNEQFF,TGTGCCAGCAGTTTATGGGAGGGCTTGGGCAATGAGCAGTTCTTC
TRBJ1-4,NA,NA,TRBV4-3,CASSPQALGASFDNEKLFF,TGCGCCAGCAGCCCTCAAGCGCTGGGGGCTAGTTTTGATAATGAAAAACTGTTTTTT
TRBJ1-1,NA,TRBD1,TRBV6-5,CASRTTGGNTEAFF,TGTGCCAGCAGGACGACAGGGGGCAACACTGAAGCTTTCTTT
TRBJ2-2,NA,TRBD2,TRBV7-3,CASSPTEAGETGELFF,TGTGCCAGCAGCCCAACTGAAGCGGGGGAAACCGGGGAGCTGTTTTTT
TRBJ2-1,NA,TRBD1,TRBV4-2,CASSYAGTGMRNEQFF,TGTGCCAGCAGCTATGCCGGGACAGGTATGAGGAATGAGCAGTTCTTC
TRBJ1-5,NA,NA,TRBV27,CASSSSAGRQPQHF,NA
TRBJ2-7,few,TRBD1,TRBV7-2,CASSQAGQGYYEQYF,TGTGCCAGCAGCCAAGCGGGACAGGGTTACTACGAGCAGTACTTC
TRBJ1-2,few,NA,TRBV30,CAWSYGEGAYGYTF,TGTGCCTGGAGTTACGGAGAAGGGGCCTATGGCTACACCTTC